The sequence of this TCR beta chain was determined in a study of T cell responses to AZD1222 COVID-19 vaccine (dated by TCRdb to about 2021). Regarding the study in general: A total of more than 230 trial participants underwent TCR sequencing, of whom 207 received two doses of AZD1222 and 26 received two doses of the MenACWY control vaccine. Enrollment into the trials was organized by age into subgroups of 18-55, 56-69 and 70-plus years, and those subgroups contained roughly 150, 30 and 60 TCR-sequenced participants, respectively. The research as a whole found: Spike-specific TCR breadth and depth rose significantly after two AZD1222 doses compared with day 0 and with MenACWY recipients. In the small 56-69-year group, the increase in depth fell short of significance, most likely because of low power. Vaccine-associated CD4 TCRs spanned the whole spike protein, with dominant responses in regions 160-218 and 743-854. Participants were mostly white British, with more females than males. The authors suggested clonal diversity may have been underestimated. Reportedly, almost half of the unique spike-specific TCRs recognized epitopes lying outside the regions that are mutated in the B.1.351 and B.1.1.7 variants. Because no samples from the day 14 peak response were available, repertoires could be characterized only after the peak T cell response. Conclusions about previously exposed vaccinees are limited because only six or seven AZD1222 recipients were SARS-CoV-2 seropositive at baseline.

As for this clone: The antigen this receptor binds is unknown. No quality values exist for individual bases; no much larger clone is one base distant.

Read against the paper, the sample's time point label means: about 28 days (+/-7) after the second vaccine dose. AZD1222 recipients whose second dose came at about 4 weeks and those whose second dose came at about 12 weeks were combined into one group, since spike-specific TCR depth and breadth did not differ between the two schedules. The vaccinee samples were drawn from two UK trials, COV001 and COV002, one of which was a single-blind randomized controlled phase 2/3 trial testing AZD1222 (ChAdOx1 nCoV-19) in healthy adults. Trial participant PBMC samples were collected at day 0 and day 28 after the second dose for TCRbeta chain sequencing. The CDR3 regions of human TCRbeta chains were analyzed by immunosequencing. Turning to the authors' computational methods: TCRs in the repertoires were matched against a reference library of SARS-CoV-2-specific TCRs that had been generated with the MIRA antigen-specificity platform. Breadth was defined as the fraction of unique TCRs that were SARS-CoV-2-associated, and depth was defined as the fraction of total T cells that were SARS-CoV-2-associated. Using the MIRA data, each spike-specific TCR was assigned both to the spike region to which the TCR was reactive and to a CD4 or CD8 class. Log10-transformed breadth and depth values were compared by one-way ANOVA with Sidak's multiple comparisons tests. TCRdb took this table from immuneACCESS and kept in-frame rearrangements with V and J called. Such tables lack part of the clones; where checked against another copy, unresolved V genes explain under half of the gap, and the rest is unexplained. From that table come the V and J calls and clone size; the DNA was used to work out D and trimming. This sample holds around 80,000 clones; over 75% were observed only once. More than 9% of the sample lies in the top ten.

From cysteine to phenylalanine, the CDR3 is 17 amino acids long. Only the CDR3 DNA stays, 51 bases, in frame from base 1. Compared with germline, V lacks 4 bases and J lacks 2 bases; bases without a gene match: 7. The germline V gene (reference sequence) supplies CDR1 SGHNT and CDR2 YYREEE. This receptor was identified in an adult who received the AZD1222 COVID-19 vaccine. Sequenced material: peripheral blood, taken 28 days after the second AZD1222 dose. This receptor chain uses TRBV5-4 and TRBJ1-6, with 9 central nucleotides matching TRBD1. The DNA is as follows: TGTGCCAGCAGCGGGGGGACAGGGAACGCCTATAATTCACCCCTCCACTTT. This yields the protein CASSGGTGNAYNSPLHF.